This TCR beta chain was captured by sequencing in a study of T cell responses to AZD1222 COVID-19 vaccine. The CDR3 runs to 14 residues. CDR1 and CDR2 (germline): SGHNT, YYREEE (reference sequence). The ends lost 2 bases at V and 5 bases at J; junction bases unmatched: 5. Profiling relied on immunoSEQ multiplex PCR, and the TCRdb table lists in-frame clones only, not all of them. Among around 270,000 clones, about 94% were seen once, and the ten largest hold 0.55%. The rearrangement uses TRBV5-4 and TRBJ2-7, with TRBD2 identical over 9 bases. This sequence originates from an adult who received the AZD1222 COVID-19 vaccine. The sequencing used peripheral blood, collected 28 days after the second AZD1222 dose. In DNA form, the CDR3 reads TGTGCCAGCAGCTTTTGGCGGGAGGGACACGAGCAGTACTTC. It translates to CASSFWREGHEQYF.